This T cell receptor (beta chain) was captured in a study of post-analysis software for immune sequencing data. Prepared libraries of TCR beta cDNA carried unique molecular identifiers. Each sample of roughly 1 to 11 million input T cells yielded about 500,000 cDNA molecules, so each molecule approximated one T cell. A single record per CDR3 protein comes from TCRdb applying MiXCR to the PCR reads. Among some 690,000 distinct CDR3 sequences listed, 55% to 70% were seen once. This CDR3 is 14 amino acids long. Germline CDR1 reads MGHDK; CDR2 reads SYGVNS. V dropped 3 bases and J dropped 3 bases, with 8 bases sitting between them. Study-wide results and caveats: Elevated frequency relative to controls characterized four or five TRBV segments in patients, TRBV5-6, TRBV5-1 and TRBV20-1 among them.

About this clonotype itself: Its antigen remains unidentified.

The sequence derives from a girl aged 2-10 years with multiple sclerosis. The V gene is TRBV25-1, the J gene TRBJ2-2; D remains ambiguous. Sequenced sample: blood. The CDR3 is CASSEIQYTGELFF. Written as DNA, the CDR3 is TGTGCCAGCAGTGAGATACAGTACACCGGGGAGCTGTTTTTT. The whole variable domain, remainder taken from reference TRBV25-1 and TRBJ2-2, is EADIYQTPRYLVIGTGKKITLECSQTMGHDKMYWYQQDPGMELHLIHYSYGVNSTEKGDLSSESTVSRIRTEHFPLTLESARPSHTSQYLCASSEIQYTGELFFGEGSRLTVL.